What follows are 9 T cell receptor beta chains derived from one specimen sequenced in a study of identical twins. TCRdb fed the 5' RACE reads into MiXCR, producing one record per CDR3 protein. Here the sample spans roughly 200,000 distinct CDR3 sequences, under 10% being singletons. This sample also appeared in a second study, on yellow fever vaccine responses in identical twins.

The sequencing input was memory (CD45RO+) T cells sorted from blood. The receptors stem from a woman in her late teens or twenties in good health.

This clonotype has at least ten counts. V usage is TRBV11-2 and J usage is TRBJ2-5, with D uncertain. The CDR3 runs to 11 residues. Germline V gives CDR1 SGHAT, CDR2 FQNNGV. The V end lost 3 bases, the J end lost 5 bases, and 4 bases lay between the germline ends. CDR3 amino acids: CASSFIETQYF. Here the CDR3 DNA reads TGTGCCAGCAGCTTTATTGAGACCCAGTACTTC.

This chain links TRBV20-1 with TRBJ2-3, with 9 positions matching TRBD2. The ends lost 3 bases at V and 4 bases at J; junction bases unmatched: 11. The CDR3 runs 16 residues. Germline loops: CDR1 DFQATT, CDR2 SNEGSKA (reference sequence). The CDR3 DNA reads TGCAGTGCTAGGGACACCGGGCGGGGGGGGCCAGATACGCAGTATTTT. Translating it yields CSARDTGRGGPDTQYF.

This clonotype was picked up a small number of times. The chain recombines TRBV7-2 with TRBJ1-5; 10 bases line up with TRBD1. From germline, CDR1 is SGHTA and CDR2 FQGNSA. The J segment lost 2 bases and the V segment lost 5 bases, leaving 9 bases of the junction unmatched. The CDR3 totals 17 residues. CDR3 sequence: CASSRGTGTGGNQPQHF. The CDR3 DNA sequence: TGTGCCAGCAGCAGGGGGACCGGGACAGGGGGCAATCAGCCCCAGCATTTT.

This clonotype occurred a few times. The CDR3 protein is CASSYRVEQYF. CDR3 nucleotides: TGTGCCAGCAGTTATAGGGTCGAGCAGTACTTC. The chain has TRBV6-2 or TRBV6-3 and TRBJ2-7; D unclear. Trimming shortened V by 3 bases and J by 6 bases, and 6 bases separated the two germline ends. The CDR3 sequence is 11 residues long. Per germline, CDR1 MNHEY and CDR2 SVGEGT.

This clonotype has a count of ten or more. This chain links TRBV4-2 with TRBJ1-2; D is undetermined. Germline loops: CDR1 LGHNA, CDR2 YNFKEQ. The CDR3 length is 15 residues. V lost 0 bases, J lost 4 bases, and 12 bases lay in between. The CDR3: CASSQDVAGFYGYTF. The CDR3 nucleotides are TGTGCCAGCAGCCAAGATGTGGCAGGCTTCTATGGCTACACCTTC.

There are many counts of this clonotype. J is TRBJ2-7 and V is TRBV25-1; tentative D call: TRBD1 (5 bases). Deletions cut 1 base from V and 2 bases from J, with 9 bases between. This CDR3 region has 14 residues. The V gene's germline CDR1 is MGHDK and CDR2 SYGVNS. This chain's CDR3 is CASSESGATYEQYF. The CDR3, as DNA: TGTGCCAGCAGTGAATCTGGGGCCACCTACGAGCAGTACTTC.

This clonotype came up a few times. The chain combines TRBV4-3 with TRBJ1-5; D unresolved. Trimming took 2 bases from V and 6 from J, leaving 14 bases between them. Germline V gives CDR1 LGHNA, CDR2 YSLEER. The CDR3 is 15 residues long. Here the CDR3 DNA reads TGCGCCAGCAGCCAATCCTTGGGTGCGGGTCAGCCCCAGCATTTT. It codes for CASSQSLGAGQPQHF.

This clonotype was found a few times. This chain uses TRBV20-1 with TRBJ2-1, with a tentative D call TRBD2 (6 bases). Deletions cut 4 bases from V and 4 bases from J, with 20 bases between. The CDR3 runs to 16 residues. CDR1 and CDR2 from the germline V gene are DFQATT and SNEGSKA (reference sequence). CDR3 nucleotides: TGCAGTGCTACTCCTCCCGGGTCGGGGGAGTACAATGAGCAGTTCTTC. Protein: CSATPPGSGEYNEQFF.

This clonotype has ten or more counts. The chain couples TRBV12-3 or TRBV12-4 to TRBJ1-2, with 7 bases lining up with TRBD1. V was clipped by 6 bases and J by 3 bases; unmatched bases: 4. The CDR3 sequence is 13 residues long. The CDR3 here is CASSLTGYYGYTF. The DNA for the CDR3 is TGTGCCAGCAGCCTGACAGGGTACTATGGCTACACCTTC.